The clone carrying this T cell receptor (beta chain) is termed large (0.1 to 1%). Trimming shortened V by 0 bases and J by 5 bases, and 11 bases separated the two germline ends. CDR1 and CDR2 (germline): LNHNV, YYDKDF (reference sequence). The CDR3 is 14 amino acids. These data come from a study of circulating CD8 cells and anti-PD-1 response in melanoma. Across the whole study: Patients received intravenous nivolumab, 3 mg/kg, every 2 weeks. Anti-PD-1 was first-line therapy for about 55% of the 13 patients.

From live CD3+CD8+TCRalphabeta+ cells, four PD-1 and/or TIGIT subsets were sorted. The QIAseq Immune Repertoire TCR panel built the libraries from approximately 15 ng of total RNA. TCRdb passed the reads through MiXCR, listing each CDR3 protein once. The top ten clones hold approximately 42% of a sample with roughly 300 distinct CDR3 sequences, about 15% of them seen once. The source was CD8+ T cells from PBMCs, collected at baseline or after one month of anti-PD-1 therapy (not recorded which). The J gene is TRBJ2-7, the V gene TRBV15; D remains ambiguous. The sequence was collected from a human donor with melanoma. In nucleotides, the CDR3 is TGTGCCACCAGCAGAGAAAGTAGGTCGGACGAGCAGTACTTC. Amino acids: CATSRESRSDEQYF.